A selection of T cell receptor beta chains follows, all from one sample in a study of OX40 agonist ivuxolimab in advanced cancers. Data came from immunoSEQ multiplex PCR; TCRdb stores just in-frame clones and leaves some out. Here the sample spans about 30,000 clones, around 85% being singletons. The source was CD4+ or CD8+ T cells sorted from blood, collected in a trial of the OX40 agonist ivuxolimab. The source is an adult with an advanced solid tumor such as melanoma, head and neck, liver or kidney cancer. CDR3s include the opening cysteine and the closing phenylalanine or tryptophan. Fields, in order: J gene, clone size, D gene, V gene, CDR3 DNA, CDR3 protein. A D gene is named only where the DNA matches it firmly. The size of a clone is reported for some rows only, either as once, few or many, or as a class for expanded clones.

J gene: TRBJ2-3; clone size: .; D gene: TRBD2; V gene: TRBV7-2; CDR3 DNA: TGTGCCAGCAGCTTAGGACTAGCTGTAGATACGCAGTATTTT; CDR3 protein: CASSLGLAVDTQYF
J gene: TRBJ2-1; clone size: .; D gene: TRBD2; V gene: TRBV30; CDR3 DNA: TGTGCCTGGAGTGAACCTCGCGGACTAGCGGTAGTCGATGAGCAGTTCTTC; CDR3 protein: CAWSEPRGLAVVDEQFF
J gene: TRBJ2-3; clone size: medium-sized; D gene: TRBD2; V gene: TRBV6-1; CDR3 DNA: TGTGCCAGCAGTGCGTCCATAGCGGGGGGCGTTACAGATACGCAGTATTTT; CDR3 protein: CASSASIAGGVTDTQYF
J gene: TRBJ2-1; clone size: once; D gene: .; V gene: TRBV27; CDR3 DNA: TGTGCCAGCAGTTTAGCGGGGTGGAATGAGCAGTTCTTC; CDR3 protein: CASSLAGWNEQFF
J gene: TRBJ2-7; clone size: .; D gene: TRBD2; V gene: TRBV4-2; CDR3 DNA: TGTGCCAGCAGCCAAGGACTAGCGGGAGCCTACGAGCAGTACTTC; CDR3 protein: CASSQGLAGAYEQYF
J gene: TRBJ2-7; clone size: .; D gene: .; V gene: TRBV6-5; CDR3 DNA: TGTGCCAGCAGTTACCAGGCGGGATACACAACCTACGAGCAGTACTTC; CDR3 protein: CASSYQAGYTTYEQYF
J gene: TRBJ1-5; clone size: .; D gene: TRBD1; V gene: TRBV2; CDR3 DNA: TGTGCCAGCAGCGCGACCCTAGGACAGGGAGGAAGGCAGCCCCAGCATTTT; CDR3 protein: CASSATLGQGGRQPQHF
J gene: TRBJ2-7; clone size: .; D gene: .; V gene: TRBV19; CDR3 DNA: TGTGCCAGTAGTATAGGCCCGGGAACCTACGAGCAGTACTTC; CDR3 protein: CASSIGPGTYEQYF
J gene: TRBJ1-1; clone size: .; D gene: .; V gene: TRBV5-6; CDR3 DNA: TGTGCCAGCAGCTCGGAGCAACTGAACACTGAAGCTTTCTTT; CDR3 protein: CASSSEQLNTEAFF
J gene: TRBJ2-7; clone size: .; D gene: .; V gene: TRBV12-2; CDR3 DNA: TGTGCAAGTCGCCCTAGGAGGGGACAGGGCTACGAGCAGTACTTC; CDR3 protein: CASRPRRGQGYEQYF
J gene: TRBJ2-1; clone size: .; D gene: .; V gene: TRBV6-1; CDR3 DNA: TGTGCCAGCAGTCCTAACTACAATGAGCAGTTCTTC; CDR3 protein: CASSPNYNEQFF
J gene: TRBJ2-7; clone size: .; D gene: .; V gene: TRBV9; CDR3 DNA: TGTGCCAGCAGCGTAGCGGCTAGCCGCGAGCAGTACTTC; CDR3 protein: CASSVAASREQYF
J gene: TRBJ1-1; clone size: .; D gene: .; V gene: TRBV9; CDR3 DNA: TGTGCCAGCAGCGTTGGGACAATGAACACTGAAGCTTTCTTT; CDR3 protein: CASSVGTMNTEAFF
J gene: TRBJ2-6; clone size: .; D gene: .; V gene: TRBV9; CDR3 DNA: TGTGCCAGCAGCGTAGCTGAGGCCTCTGGGGCCAACGTCCTGACTTTC; CDR3 protein: CASSVAEASGANVLTF
J gene: TRBJ1-1; clone size: .; D gene: .; V gene: TRBV5-6; CDR3 DNA: TGTGCCAGCAGCTTTGGGTTAAGCCGAATGAACACTGAAGCTTTCTTT; CDR3 protein: CASSFGLSRMNTEAFF
J gene: TRBJ2-7; clone size: .; D gene: .; V gene: TRBV6-5; CDR3 DNA: TGTGTACCGTCGCAGTACGAGCAGTACTTC; CDR3 protein: CVPSQYEQYF
J gene: TRBJ2-7; clone size: once; D gene: .; V gene: TRBV11-2; CDR3 DNA: TGTGCCAGCAGCTTAGGAGGTGGCTACGAGCAGTACTTC; CDR3 protein: CASSLGGGYEQYF
J gene: TRBJ2-7; clone size: .; D gene: TRBD1; V gene: TRBV19; CDR3 DNA: TGTGCCAGTAGTATAAGTTTGACAGGGAATCCCTACGAGCAGTACTTC; CDR3 protein: CASSISLTGNPYEQYF
J gene: TRBJ2-7; clone size: .; D gene: .; V gene: TRBV9; CDR3 DNA: TGTGCCAGTGGCACCACCTACGAGCAGTACTTC; CDR3 protein: CASGTTYEQYF
J gene: TRBJ2-1; clone size: medium-sized; D gene: .; V gene: TRBV6-1; CDR3 DNA: TGTGCCAGCCGCCTGCCGGGCTCTTACAATGAGCAGTTCTTC; CDR3 protein: CASRLPGSYNEQFF
J gene: TRBJ2-2; clone size: few; D gene: TRBD1; V gene: TRBV10-2; CDR3 DNA: TGCGCCAGCAGTGAGACTCCAGGGGGCGGATACACCGGGGAGCTGTTTTTT; CDR3 protein: CASSETPGGGYTGELFF
J gene: TRBJ1-1; clone size: medium-sized; D gene: .; V gene: TRBV23-1; CDR3 DNA: TGCGCCAGCAGTCAATCGAGGTCGGAGGACACTGAAGCTTTCTTT; CDR3 protein: CASSQSRSEDTEAFF
J gene: TRBJ2-7; clone size: .; D gene: TRBD2; V gene: TRBV28; CDR3 DNA: TGTGCCAGCAGTTCTCGGACTAGCGGGGGGTTCTACGAGCAGTACTTC; CDR3 protein: CASSSRTSGGFYEQYF
J gene: TRBJ2-7; clone size: .; D gene: TRBD2; V gene: TRBV11-3; CDR3 DNA: TGTGCCAGCAGCAATAGCGGGAGCTCCTACGAGCAGTACTTC; CDR3 protein: CASSNSGSSYEQYF
J gene: TRBJ2-7; clone size: .; D gene: TRBD1; V gene: TRBV4-1; CDR3 DNA: TGCGCCAGCAGCCAGGGGACAGGGTTTGGCTACGAGCAGTACTTC; CDR3 protein: CASSQGTGFGYEQYF
J gene: TRBJ2-7; clone size: .; D gene: TRBD2; V gene: TRBV6-5; CDR3 DNA: TGTGCCAGCAGTTGGACTAGCCCTGTCTACGAGCAGTACTTC; CDR3 protein: CASSWTSPVYEQYF
J gene: TRBJ2-6; clone size: .; D gene: .; V gene: TRBV4-1; CDR3 DNA: TGCGCCAGCAGCCAGGCTGGGGGCTCTGGGGCCAACGTCCTGACTTTC; CDR3 protein: CASSQAGGSGANVLTF
J gene: TRBJ2-5; clone size: once; D gene: .; V gene: TRBV2; CDR3 DNA: TGTGCCAGCAGTGAACCGTTAAGGGGAGAGACCCAGTACTTC; CDR3 protein: CASSEPLRGETQYF
J gene: TRBJ2-3; clone size: .; D gene: TRBD2; V gene: TRBV10-2; CDR3 DNA: TGCGCCAGCAGCGTACCGACTAGCGGGCGGCTCACAGATACGCAGTATTTT; CDR3 protein: CASSVPTSGRLTDTQYF
J gene: TRBJ1-2; clone size: medium-sized; D gene: .; V gene: TRBV28; CDR3 DNA: TGTGCCAGCAGATGGACCACCGGGTGGTATGGCTACACCTTC; CDR3 protein: CASRWTTGWYGYTF
J gene: TRBJ2-3; clone size: once; D gene: .; V gene: TRBV7-2; CDR3 DNA: TGTGCCAGCAGCTCAGGAGTGGGCACAGATACGCAGTATTTT; CDR3 protein: CASSSGVGTDTQYF
J gene: TRBJ1-4; clone size: .; D gene: .; V gene: TRBV11-2; CDR3 DNA: TGTGCCAGCAGCTCCAGTAATGAAAAACTGTTTTTT; CDR3 protein: CASSSSNEKLFF
J gene: TRBJ2-1; clone size: .; D gene: .; V gene: TRBV30; CDR3 DNA: TGTGCCTGGACCCGAACTTACGGGGGCGAGCAGTTCTTC; CDR3 protein: CAWTRTYGGEQFF
J gene: TRBJ1-1; clone size: .; D gene: .; V gene: TRBV14; CDR3 DNA: TGTGCCAGCAGCCCCCAGGGTCTGGACACTGAAGCTTTCTTT; CDR3 protein: CASSPQGLDTEAFF
J gene: TRBJ2-3; clone size: .; D gene: .; V gene: TRBV28; CDR3 DNA: TGTGCCAGCAGTTTATATACAGCCACAGATACGCAGTATTTT; CDR3 protein: CASSLYTATDTQYF
J gene: TRBJ1-2; clone size: .; D gene: .; V gene: TRBV6-5; CDR3 DNA: TGTGCCAGCAGTTACTCGCCGGGGGAGGGCTACACCTTC; CDR3 protein: CASSYSPGEGYTF
J gene: TRBJ2-1; clone size: .; D gene: TRBD1; V gene: TRBV13; CDR3 DNA: TGTGCCAGCAGCGGCCGGGACAGGGGTAACAATGAGCAGTTCTTC; CDR3 protein: CASSGRDRGNNEQFF
J gene: TRBJ2-7; clone size: once; D gene: .; V gene: TRBV7-8; CDR3 DNA: TGTGCCAGCAGCTTACTCGGGAGATACTACGAGCAGTACTTC; CDR3 protein: CASSLLGRYYEQYF
J gene: TRBJ2-5; clone size: .; D gene: TRBD2; V gene: TRBV6-5; CDR3 DNA: TGTGCCAGCAGTAACGGACTAGCCCAGGAGACCCAGTACTTC; CDR3 protein: CASSNGLAQETQYF
J gene: TRBJ2-2; clone size: .; D gene: .; V gene: TRBV11-3; CDR3 DNA: TGTGCCAGCAGCTCGGGAATCCCTCGGGGCGGGGAGCTGTTTTTT; CDR3 protein: CASSSGIPRGGELFF
J gene: TRBJ1-1; clone size: .; D gene: .; V gene: TRBV5-6; CDR3 DNA: TGTGCCAGCACCTCCCGAAGGGACGAGGCTTTCTTT; CDR3 protein: CASTSRRDEAFF
J gene: TRBJ1-3; clone size: .; D gene: .; V gene: TRBV4-1; CDR3 DNA: TGCGCCAGCAGCCAAGCGGGGGGGATCAACTCTGGAAACACCATATATTTT; CDR3 protein: CASSQAGGINSGNTIYF
J gene: TRBJ1-1; clone size: .; D gene: TRBD1; V gene: TRBV19; CDR3 DNA: TGTGCCAGTAGTCTTCCTTTGGACAGGGGGAACACTGAAGCTTTCTTT; CDR3 protein: CASSLPLDRGNTEAFF
J gene: TRBJ2-7; clone size: .; D gene: .; V gene: TRBV7-8; CDR3 DNA: TGTGCCAGCAGCCAGGGGGGTGAGGAGACCTACGAGCAGTACTTC; CDR3 protein: CASSQGGEETYEQYF
J gene: TRBJ2-7; clone size: .; D gene: TRBD2; V gene: TRBV4-1; CDR3 DNA: TGCGCCAGCAGCCAAGAGGCTAGCGGGGCCTACGAGCAGTACTTC; CDR3 protein: CASSQEASGAYEQYF
J gene: TRBJ2-2; clone size: .; D gene: .; V gene: TRBV2; CDR3 DNA: TGTGCCAGCAGTAAAGGAGTTCCGAACACCGGGGAGCTGTTTTTT; CDR3 protein: CASSKGVPNTGELFF
J gene: TRBJ1-6; clone size: .; D gene: .; V gene: TRBV9; CDR3 DNA: TGTGCCAGCAGCGCCGGCACAGGGTCATCACCCCTCCACTTT; CDR3 protein: CASSAGTGSSPLHF
J gene: TRBJ2-1; clone size: .; D gene: .; V gene: TRBV5-1; CDR3 DNA: TGCGCCAGCAGCCCCCTTGTCGAAAGGAACTACAATGAGCAGTTCTTC; CDR3 protein: CASSPLVERNYNEQFF
J gene: TRBJ2-7; clone size: .; D gene: .; V gene: TRBV19; CDR3 DNA: TGTGCCAGTAGTATAAGCGGCTCCTACGAGCAGTACTTC; CDR3 protein: CASSISGSYEQYF
J gene: TRBJ2-1; clone size: .; D gene: TRBD2; V gene: TRBV5-1; CDR3 DNA: TGCGCCAGCAGCTTGGCTGCGGGGGGTTACAATGAGCAGTTCTTC; CDR3 protein: CASSLAAGGYNEQFF
J gene: TRBJ1-5; clone size: many; D gene: TRBD1; V gene: TRBV4-3; CDR3 DNA: TGCGCCAGCAGCCAAGATGGCACAGGGGATCAGCCCCAGCATTTT; CDR3 protein: CASSQDGTGDQPQHF
J gene: TRBJ1-5; clone size: once; D gene: .; V gene: TRBV6-5; CDR3 DNA: TGTGCCAGCACCGGGGGGGGCGGCCAGCCCCAGCATTTT; CDR3 protein: CASTGGGGQPQHF
J gene: TRBJ2-6; clone size: .; D gene: .; V gene: TRBV6-1; CDR3 DNA: TGTGCCAGCAGTGCCCTAGGGGGGTTAGGCTCTGGGGCCAACGTCCTGACTTTC; CDR3 protein: CASSALGGLGSGANVLTF
J gene: TRBJ2-7; clone size: .; D gene: .; V gene: TRBV11-3; CDR3 DNA: TGTGCCAGCAGCTTAGTGGTCGGGGCCGAGCAGTACTTC; CDR3 protein: CASSLVVGAEQYF
J gene: TRBJ2-1; clone size: .; D gene: .; V gene: TRBV7-6; CDR3 DNA: TGTGCCAGCAGCTTAGAGCCAAGCTCCTACAATGAGCAGTTCTTC; CDR3 protein: CASSLEPSSYNEQFF
J gene: TRBJ1-1; clone size: once; D gene: .; V gene: TRBV27; CDR3 DNA: TGTGCCAGCAGTTTATCCAGAGGGAACACTGAAGCTTTCTTT; CDR3 protein: CASSLSRGNTEAFF